This is a list of T cell receptor beta chains from one sample in a study of long-term antiretroviral therapy in people with HIV. Generated by immunoSEQ multiplex PCR, the TCRdb table keeps only in-frame clones and is missing some. The data hold 30,000 to 50,000 clones, with around 85% observed a single time. Sequenced material: unsorted PBMCs, taken 3.1 years after starting antiretroviral therapy. The receptor source for this set is a woman aged 45 to 65 with HIV. The CDR3 runs from the conserved cysteine through the conserved F or W. D genes are given only for firm matches. The listing skips clone size in some rows; elsewhere it reads once, few, many or a size class.

j_gene: TRBJ1-2; v_gene: TRBV30; len: 14; d_gene: NA; abundance: NA; CDR3aa: CAWSKGTTNYGYTF; CDR3nt: TGTGCCTGGAGTAAGGGAACCACTAACTATGGCTACACCTTC
j_gene: TRBJ1-1; v_gene: TRBV5-1; len: 14; d_gene: NA; abundance: NA; CDR3aa: CASSPGELNTEAFF; CDR3nt: TGCGCCAGCAGCCCGGGAGAACTGAACACTGAAGCTTTCTTT
j_gene: TRBJ1-1; v_gene: TRBV4-3; len: 14; d_gene: NA; abundance: NA; CDR3aa: CASSQDRTNTEAFF; CDR3nt: TGCGCCAGCAGCCAAGACAGAACGAACACTGAAGCTTTCTTT
j_gene: TRBJ2-1; v_gene: TRBV7-2; len: 14; d_gene: TRBD2; abundance: once; CDR3aa: CASSLGRGVNEQFF; CDR3nt: TGTGCCAGCAGCTTAGGGCGGGGGGTAAATGAGCAGTTCTTC
j_gene: TRBJ2-5; v_gene: TRBV18; len: 15; d_gene: NA; abundance: once; CDR3aa: CASSPIRQYQETQYF; CDR3nt: TGTGCCAGCTCACCGATCCGTCAGTACCAAGAGACCCAGTACTTC
j_gene: TRBJ1-6; v_gene: TRBV7-9; len: 14; d_gene: TRBD1; abundance: NA; CDR3aa: CASRGDRGTSPLHF; CDR3nt: TGTGCCAGCAGGGGGGACAGGGGAACTTCACCCCTCCACTTT
j_gene: TRBJ2-5; v_gene: TRBV30; len: 13; d_gene: NA; abundance: NA; CDR3aa: CAWSARAGETQYF; CDR3nt: TGTGCCTGGAGTGCTCGGGCAGGGGAGACCCAGTACTTC
j_gene: TRBJ2-7; v_gene: TRBV28; len: 14; d_gene: TRBD2; abundance: NA; CDR3aa: CASRTGGAIYEQYF; CDR3nt: TGTGCCAGTCGTACGGGGGGGGCAATCTACGAGCAGTACTTC
j_gene: TRBJ2-2; v_gene: TRBV4-1; len: 16; d_gene: TRBD2; abundance: NA; CDR3aa: CASSQASGGITGELFF; CDR3nt: TGCGCCAGCAGCCAAGCTAGCGGGGGGATCACCGGGGAGCTGTTTTTT
j_gene: TRBJ1-2; v_gene: TRBV9; len: 15; d_gene: NA; abundance: NA; CDR3aa: CASSVGGSIVYGYTF; CDR3nt: TGTGCCAGCAGCGTTGGGGGGAGTATCGTCTATGGCTACACCTTC
j_gene: TRBJ1-5; v_gene: TRBV6-1; len: 15; d_gene: NA; abundance: NA; CDR3aa: CASSDWWRDHQPQHF; CDR3nt: TGTGCCAGCAGTGACTGGTGGAGGGACCATCAGCCCCAGCATTTT
j_gene: TRBJ2-1; v_gene: TRBV10-3; len: 13; d_gene: TRBD1; abundance: NA; CDR3aa: CAISGGAYNEQFF; CDR3nt: TGTGCCATCTCAGGGGGTGCCTACAATGAGCAGTTCTTC
j_gene: TRBJ2-2; v_gene: TRBV18; len: 13; d_gene: NA; abundance: NA; CDR3aa: CASSPVNTGELFF; CDR3nt: TGTGCCAGCTCACCAGTGAACACCGGGGAGCTGTTTTTT
j_gene: TRBJ1-4; v_gene: TRBV5-1; len: 15; d_gene: TRBD1; abundance: NA; CDR3aa: CASSLGGQGREKLFF; CDR3nt: TGCGCCAGCAGCTTGGGCGGACAGGGACGGGAAAAACTGTTTTTT
j_gene: TRBJ1-6; v_gene: TRBV9; len: 15; d_gene: NA; abundance: NA; CDR3aa: CASSESPDPDSPLHF; CDR3nt: TGTGCCAGCAGCGAGAGCCCAGACCCGGATTCACCCCTCCACTTT
j_gene: TRBJ1-1; v_gene: TRBV19; len: 13; d_gene: NA; abundance: NA; CDR3aa: CASSQTMNTEAFF; CDR3nt: TGTGCCAGTAGCCAGACAATGAACACTGAAGCTTTCTTT
j_gene: TRBJ1-5; v_gene: TRBV5-6; len: 13; d_gene: NA; abundance: NA; CDR3aa: CASSLDRDQPQHF; CDR3nt: TGTGCCAGCAGCTTGGACAGGGACCAGCCCCAGCATTTT
j_gene: TRBJ2-7; v_gene: TRBV27; len: 14; d_gene: TRBD1; abundance: NA; CDR3aa: CASRETGQGYEQYF; CDR3nt: TGTGCCAGCAGAGAAACGGGACAGGGGTACGAGCAGTACTTC
j_gene: TRBJ2-5; v_gene: TRBV2; len: 13; d_gene: NA; abundance: once; CDR3aa: CASRLGGVETQYF; CDR3nt: TGTGCCAGCAGACTAGGAGGGGTCGAGACCCAGTACTTC
j_gene: TRBJ2-5; v_gene: TRBV6-6; len: 13; d_gene: NA; abundance: NA; CDR3aa: CASSSQGGETQYF; CDR3nt: TGTGCCAGCAGTTCACAGGGTGGAGAGACCCAGTACTTC
j_gene: TRBJ2-2; v_gene: TRBV2; len: 15; d_gene: TRBD2; abundance: once; CDR3aa: CASRTGGALTGELFF; CDR3nt: TGTGCCAGCAGGACCGGGGGGGCCTTAACCGGGGAGCTGTTTTTT
j_gene: TRBJ1-4; v_gene: TRBV19; len: 17; d_gene: TRBD1; abundance: NA; CDR3aa: CASKGQNRAETNEKLFF; CDR3nt: TGTGCCAGTAAGGGACAGAACAGGGCGGAAACTAATGAAAAACTGTTTTTT
j_gene: TRBJ2-5; v_gene: TRBV7-2; len: 14; d_gene: NA; abundance: NA; CDR3aa: CASSLRELAETQYF; CDR3nt: TGTGCCAGCAGCTTGAGAGAGCTAGCCGAGACCCAGTACTTC
j_gene: TRBJ2-1; v_gene: TRBV18; len: 14; d_gene: TRBD1; abundance: NA; CDR3aa: CASSTSGQGNEQFF; CDR3nt: TGTGCCAGCTCAACCTCCGGACAGGGCAATGAGCAGTTCTTC
j_gene: TRBJ1-2; v_gene: TRBV5-1; len: 14; d_gene: NA; abundance: few; CDR3aa: CASSLGDGNYGYTF; CDR3nt: TGCGCCAGCAGCTTGGGGGACGGAAACTATGGCTACACCTTC
j_gene: TRBJ2-7; v_gene: TRBV10-1; len: 16; d_gene: NA; abundance: NA; CDR3aa: CASSESTGLGYYEQYF; CDR3nt: TGCGCCAGCAGTGAGTCCACTGGACTTGGGTACTACGAGCAGTACTTC
j_gene: TRBJ1-1; v_gene: TRBV5-1; len: 15; d_gene: NA; abundance: NA; CDR3aa: CASSPLQGGHTEAFF; CDR3nt: TGCGCCAGCAGCCCGCTCCAGGGCGGGCACACTGAAGCTTTCTTT
j_gene: TRBJ1-5; v_gene: TRBV2; len: 15; d_gene: NA; abundance: NA; CDR3aa: CASSVTGAPGEPQHF; CDR3nt: TGTGCCAGCAGTGTGACGGGGGCCCCTGGGGAGCCCCAGCATTTT
j_gene: TRBJ1-2; v_gene: TRBV29-1; len: 13; d_gene: TRBD1; abundance: NA; CDR3aa: CSVGDRGVGGYTF; CDR3nt: TGCAGCGTTGGCGACAGGGGTGTTGGTGGCTACACCTTC
j_gene: TRBJ1-2; v_gene: TRBV2; len: 18; d_gene: NA; abundance: NA; CDR3aa: CASSEVGGQVLFRVGYTF; CDR3nt: TGTGCCAGCAGTGAAGTAGGGGGGCAGGTCCTCTTCAGAGTTGGCTACACCTTC
j_gene: TRBJ2-5; v_gene: TRBV2; len: 13; d_gene: TRBD2; abundance: NA; CDR3aa: CALIGRGGETQYF; CDR3nt: TGTGCCCTAATCGGGCGGGGAGGGGAGACCCAGTACTTC
j_gene: TRBJ2-3; v_gene: TRBV5-1; len: 14; d_gene: NA; abundance: NA; CDR3aa: CASSFTGFTDTQYF; CDR3nt: TGCGCCAGCAGCTTTACAGGGTTCACAGATACGCAGTATTTT
j_gene: TRBJ2-3; v_gene: TRBV18; len: 17; d_gene: TRBD2; abundance: once; CDR3aa: CASSPRLAGGSTDTQYF; CDR3nt: TGTGCCAGCTCACCCCGCCTAGCGGGGGGCAGCACAGATACGCAGTATTTT